This T cell receptor (beta chain) was recovered during a study of naive and memory T cell subsets. Study observations and caveats: Especially in CD8 cells, naive repertoires contained a few larger clonotypes, possibly CD45RA-re-expressing memory cells. Activation and differentiation may alter RNA-based TCR counts.

The beta constant-region primer was an equimolar mix of two oligonucleotides covering TRBC1 and TRBC2. The ligated cDNA underwent four PCR rounds using SP2 and nested alpha and beta constant-region primers. MiXCR, applied by TCRdb to the UMI-ligation and nested PCR reads, yields one record per CDR3 protein. The sample contains about 150,000 distinct CDR3 sequences, under 25% of which appear only once. This clonotype appeared a few times. Antigen: not known. V lost 4 bases, J lost 4 bases, and 6 bases stayed unmatched. The length of the CDR3 is 15 residues. The V call is TRBV12-3 or TRBV12-4, the J call TRBJ2-5; 10 bases are shared with TRBD2. The clonotype was recovered from a human donor in good health. Sequenced: naive CD4+ T cells from blood. This CDR3 reads CASSSSGRGAETQYF. The DNA of the CDR3 is TGTGCCAGCAGTTCTAGCGGGAGAGGTGCAGAGACCCAGTACTTC.